This entry features one T cell receptor (beta chain) sequence. This sample was included in a study of blood T cell repertoires in COVID-19. The wider study: T cells, B-cell-depleted T cells, or PBMCs supplied cDNA or gDNA.

As processed by the authors: Researchers report that nucleated cell counts were estimated from reference gene primer amplification. The method was immunoSEQ multiplex PCR; TCRdb's version includes in-frame clones alone and lacks a portion of them. V, J and clone size derive from that table, while D and trimming were established from the DNA sequence. The sample includes 45,000 to 55,000 clones, over 75% of them seen just once. Germline CDR1 reads GTSNPN; CDR2 reads SVGIG (reference sequence). The length of the CDR3 is 15 residues. The V end was cut by 1 base, the J end by 2 bases, with 12 bases between.

The sample was peripheral blood. The source of this sequence is a man in his fifties with active COVID-19. V gene TRBV30 combines with J gene TRBJ1-3, with D possibly being TRBD1 (5 bases). The CDR3 region has the DNA TGTGCCTGGAGTGACAGGCAATCCCCTGGAAACACCATATATTTT. As protein: CAWSDRQSPGNTIYF. The full variable domain, completed using reference TRBV30 and TRBJ1-3, is SQTIHQWPATLVQPVGSPLSLECTVEGTSNPNLYWYRQAAGRGLQLLFYSVGIGQISSEVPQNLSASRPQDRQFILSSKKLLLSDSGFYLCAWSDRQSPGNTIYFGEGSWLTVV.